The source of this T cell receptor beta chain is a study of cytomegalovirus exposure and HLA in healthy donors. Study-wide results and limits: In a later analysis, most CMV-associated TCR beta chains appeared HLA-restricted. The authors later found HLA-associated TCR beta chains more clonally expanded than equally common others. Whilst most TCR sequences proved rare, a subset of public TCRs occurred across many donors.

Each donor was nominally healthy when sampled (though unrecorded immune exposures were likely). The PCR was carried out with 60 Vbeta primers and 13 Jbeta primers. The assay was immunoSEQ multiplex PCR, and TCRdb's table has in-frame clones only and misses some. The table has 120,000 or so clones, about four fifths seen once; the top ten hold 3.6%. To note about this clone: Its antigen remains unknown.

Deletions cut 6 bases from V and 3 bases from J, with 11 bases between. This CDR3 region has 13 residues. CDR1 LNHNV and CDR2 YYDKDF come from the germline V gene (reference sequence). This TCR came from a woman aged 40 to 50 in good health and CMV-seropositive. The chain recombines TRBV15 with TRBJ1-2, with D possibly TRBD1 on 6 matching bases. The source material was PBMCs. This CDR3 is CATSSGDDYGYTF. CDR3 coding DNA: TGTGCCACCAGTTCAGGGGATGACTATGGCTACACCTTC.